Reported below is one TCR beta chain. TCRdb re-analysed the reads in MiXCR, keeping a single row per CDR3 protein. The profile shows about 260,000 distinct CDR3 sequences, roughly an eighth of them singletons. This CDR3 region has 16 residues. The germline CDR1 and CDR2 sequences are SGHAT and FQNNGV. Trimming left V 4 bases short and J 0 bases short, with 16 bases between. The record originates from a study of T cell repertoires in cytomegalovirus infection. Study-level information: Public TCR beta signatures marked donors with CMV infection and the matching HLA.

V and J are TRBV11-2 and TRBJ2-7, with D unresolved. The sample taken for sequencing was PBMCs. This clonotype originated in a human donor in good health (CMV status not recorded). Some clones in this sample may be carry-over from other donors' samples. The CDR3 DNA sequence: TGTGCCAGCAGCTATAGTGGGGTCCTCAGCTCCTACGAGCAGTACTTC. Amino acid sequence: CASSYSGVLSSYEQYF.